One and the same sample provided the 15 T cell receptor beta chains below, sequenced in a study of molecular identifiers for immune sequencing clone quantification. TCRdb itself ran the PCR reads through MiXCR, one entry per CDR3 protein. Counted here are tens of thousands of distinct CDR3 sequences, around 21% occurring once; the ten biggest clones make up roughly 1%. The sample taken for sequencing was naive CD8+ T cells from blood, with Jurkat cell RNA spiked in. Subset described: FACS-sorted CD8+CD4-CCR7+CD45RA+ naive T cells. Receptors originate from a human donor in good health. Some libraries in this study had Jurkat cell RNA spiked in.

This clonotype was seen repeatedly, ten times or more. The V and J genes are TRBV12-3 or TRBV12-4 and TRBJ2-3, with TRBD1 as a possible D gene (6 bases). The ends were cut back, 3 bases at V and 2 bases at J, with 21 bases in the middle. The length of the CDR3 is 18 residues. The CDR3 DNA reads TGTGCCAGCAGTTTGAGTGTTCGGAGGCAGGGGACCACAGATACGCAGTATTTT. This encodes CASSLSVRRQGTTDTQYF.

This clonotype appeared a few times. This clone may be a read error of a much larger clone one base away. No DNA is shown, since the ends of the CDR3 on it are uncertain; the CDR3 is the one TCRdb lists. The chain couples TRBV12-3 or TRBV12-4 to TRBJ2-5; TRBD1, as called in the table, went unchecked against the DNA. The CDR3 contains 16 residues when both ends are counted. The chain's CDR3 is CASSLVAGGIQETRYF.

This clonotype appeared many times. This chain links TRBV4-3 with TRBJ2-7; 9 bases are a match to TRBD1. V dropped 8 bases and J dropped 6; count of bases not matched to a gene: 11. The CDR3 has 14 residues. Per germline, CDR1 LGHNA and CDR2 YSLEER. The CDR3 here is CASSAAGQGGEQYF. The CDR3 DNA follows: TGCGCCAGCTCCGCCGCGGGACAGGGTGGCGAGCAGTACTTC.

This clonotype was counted at least ten times. A junction end diverges from the germline sequence, so it may reflect a read error. The chain employs TRBV7-7 and TRBJ2-5; D gene uncertain. Germline CDR1 is SSHAT and CDR2 is FNYEAQ (reference sequence). There are 13 residues in the CDR3. CDR3 sequence reads: CASSSDVKETQYF. The CDR3, as DNA: TGTGCTAGCAGCTCGGACGTGAAAGAGACCCAGTACTTC.

This clonotype came up many times. V usage is TRBV9 and J usage is TRBJ2-3, with 9 positions matching TRBD2. Looked up from germline, CDR1 is SGDLS and CDR2 is YYNGEE. Germline trimming cut 2 bases from V and 4 bases from J; bases unmatched to any gene: 8. The CDR3 covers 16 residues. The CDR3 DNA is TGTGCCAGCAGCGTTGCCGGGACTAGCAGGGCAGATACGCAGTATTTT. Residues: CASSVAGTSRADTQYF.

This clonotype was seen many times. This rearrangement joins TRBV4-2 to TRBJ1-1; D unclear. The V gene lost 0 bases and the J gene lost 1 base, with 12 bases spanning the gap. The CDR3 spans 16 residues. Germline lookup yields CDR1 LGHNA and CDR2 YNFKEQ. The CDR3 here is CASSQDHGQANTEAFF. DNA of the CDR3: TGTGCCAGCAGCCAAGATCATGGTCAGGCGAACACTGAAGCTTTCTTT.

This clonotype has a single count. The gene calls are TRBV4-3 and TRBJ2-2; TRBD2 aligns across 12 bases. The CDR3 is made up of 17 amino acids. The J segment lost 4 bases and the V segment lost 2 bases, leaving 5 bases of the junction unmatched. Germline CDR1 LGHNA, CDR2 YSLEER. The CDR3 reads CASSQRLAGAGTGELFF. CDR3 coding DNA: TGCGCCAGCAGCCAAAGACTAGCGGGAGCGGGCACCGGGGAGCTGTTTTTT.

This clonotype has a count of ten or more. This rearrangement joins TRBV7-9 to TRBJ2-3; no clear D. Trimming took 3 bases from V and 0 from J, leaving 10 bases between them. The CDR3 length is 15 residues. From germline, CDR1 is SEHNR and CDR2 FQNEAQ (reference sequence). CDR3 coding DNA: TGTGCCAGCAGCTTCCCAGGCACCAGCACAGATACGCAGTATTTT. Its protein is CASSFPGTSTDTQYF.

The gene calls are TRBV27 and TRBJ1-5; D perhaps matches TRBD1 (5 bases). V dropped 5 bases and J dropped 2 bases, with 19 bases sitting between them. This CDR3 region has 17 residues. Germline CDR1 is MNHEY and CDR2 is SMNVEV (reference sequence). DNA of the CDR3: TGTGCCAGCAGTACATCGTGCCCAGGGTTGGGCAATCAGCCCCAGCATTTT. It translates to CASSTSCPGLGNQPQHF.

This clonotype was seen a few times. This sequence may be a read error, since a much larger clone differs from it by one base. The CDR3 region has the DNA TGCGCCGGCAGCTTGGACCAAGAGACCCAGTACTTC. Translating gives CAGSLDQETQYF. The V gene is TRBV5-1, the J gene TRBJ2-5, with D unclear. In germline, CDR1 is SGHRS, CDR2 YFSETQ. The CDR3 length is 12 residues.

This clonotype was detected ten times or more. This sequence joins TRBV7-8 and TRBJ1-1; D call uncertain. The CDR3 extends over 13 amino acids. The germline V gene encodes CDR1 SGHVS and CDR2 FQNEAQ. The germline V and J ends were trimmed by 4 bases and 1 base, with 7 bases remaining between them. Here the CDR3 DNA reads TGTGCCAGCAGCTCCTACCAGAACACTGAAGCTTTCTTT. Protein: CASSSYQNTEAFF.

This clonotype has at least ten counts. The V and J genes are TRBV4-1 and TRBJ2-3, with D perhaps TRBD2 (5 bases). V was trimmed by 6 bases and J by 4 bases, leaving 14 bases between them. There are 14 residues in the CDR3. Germline assignment: CDR1 MGHRA and CDR2 YSYEKL. CDR3 sequence reads: CASRKIGGADTQYF. CDR3 DNA sequence: TGCGCCAGCAGAAAGATAGGAGGCGCAGATACGCAGTATTTT.

With regard to this clonotype: This clone may be a read error of a much larger clone one base away. The J gene is TRBJ2-2, the V gene TRBV9, with 7 nucleotides matching TRBD1. The CDR3 is 14 residues long. Trimming at V came to 6 bases and at J to 4 bases, leaving 6 bases not matched to a gene. Germline V gene lookup returns CDR1 SGDLS and CDR2 YYNGEE. This CDR3 is CASNHTGATGELFF. The DNA of the CDR3 is TGTGCCAGCAACCACACAGGGGCCACCGGGGAGCTGTTTTTT.

This clonotype was recorded at least ten times. V usage is TRBV27 and J usage is TRBJ1-1; D uncertain. Germline assignment: CDR1 MNHEY and CDR2 SMNVEV (reference sequence). This CDR3 spans 15 amino acids. V lost 0 bases and J lost 3, with 11 bases in between. CDR3 loop: CASSLSRATYTEAFF. The CDR3 DNA sequence: TGTGCCAGCAGTTTATCACGGGCCACCTACACTGAAGCTTTCTTT.

This clonotype came up once. The chain's CDR3 is CASSLDTGENTEAFF. As DNA, the CDR3 is TGTGCCAGCAGCTTAGACACAGGGGAGAACACTGAAGCTTTCTTT. This chain uses TRBV7-2 with TRBJ1-1; 7 nucleotides agree with TRBD1. CDR3 length: 15 amino acids. The germline V gene has CDR1 SGHTA and CDR2 FQGNSA. V was pared by 1 base and J by 1 base, with 3 bases of the junction left unmatched.